These T cell receptor beta chains were read from a single sample in a study of PD-L1 blockade in urothelial cancer. TCRdb's table, derived via immunoSEQ multiplex PCR, lists solely in-frame clones and lacks some. The table has 84,000 or so clones, more than 75% seen once. Sequencing was performed on PBMCs, taken around atezolizumab (anti-PD-L1) treatment. The receptors derive from a man between 60 and 75 years old with urothelial cancer. Each CDR3 is given with its conserved first and last residue.

J gene: TRBJ1-1; V gene: TRBV6-6; CDR3 protein: CASRDRTRNTEAFF
J gene: TRBJ2-1; V gene: TRBV10-1; CDR3 protein: CASSEAGWEVNEQFF
J gene: TRBJ1-5; V gene: TRBV6-5; CDR3 protein: CASSSTGGISNQPQHF
J gene: TRBJ2-7; V gene: TRBV2; CDR3 protein: CASGHYEQYF
J gene: TRBJ2-7; V gene: TRBV9; CDR3 protein: CASSSRTGLGEQYF
J gene: TRBJ2-3; V gene: TRBV18; CDR3 protein: CASSKDSFSTDTQYF
J gene: TRBJ1-1; V gene: TRBV28; CDR3 protein: CASNSRTGWTEAFF
J gene: TRBJ2-1; V gene: TRBV4-2; CDR3 protein: CASSQGSSGGYNEQFF
J gene: TRBJ2-1; V gene: TRBV7-3; CDR3 protein: CASSFGGASYNEQFF
J gene: TRBJ1-1; V gene: TRBV28; CDR3 protein: CASSLRGYTEAFF
J gene: TRBJ2-1; V gene: TRBV19; CDR3 protein: CASRIGRAEYNEQFF
J gene: TRBJ1-4; V gene: TRBV5-1; CDR3 protein: CASSLNPTGGMEKLFF
J gene: TRBJ2-2; V gene: TRBV7-3; CDR3 protein: CASSLASTGELFF
J gene: TRBJ1-1; V gene: TRBV7-9; CDR3 protein: CASSRDRVPEAFF
J gene: TRBJ1-2; V gene: TRBV20-1; CDR3 protein: CSASGVYGYTF
J gene: TRBJ2-7; V gene: TRBV28; CDR3 protein: CASSPGGPLSYEQYF
J gene: TRBJ1-1; V gene: TRBV2; CDR3 protein: CASRAEMNTEAFF
J gene: TRBJ2-4; V gene: TRBV5-4; CDR3 protein: CASSWGLAKNIQYF
J gene: TRBJ1-2; V gene: TRBV7-2; CDR3 protein: CASSLRGPITYGYTF
J gene: TRBJ2-1; V gene: TRBV14; CDR3 protein: CASSQVGTEQFF
J gene: TRBJ2-3; V gene: TRBV5-1; CDR3 protein: CASSFGTSGSTDTQYF
J gene: TRBJ1-5; V gene: TRBV5-8; CDR3 protein: CASRTPNQPQHF
J gene: TRBJ2-1; V gene: TRBV4-2; CDR3 protein: CASSQGPSGPQYNEQFF
J gene: TRBJ2-2; V gene: TRBV19; CDR3 protein: CASISGTGNPNTGELFF
J gene: TRBJ2-4; V gene: TRBV4-1; CDR3 protein: CASSPTPTSGTGKNIQYF
J gene: TRBJ1-5; V gene: TRBV19; CDR3 protein: CASSIRDRSNQPQHF
J gene: TRBJ1-2; V gene: TRBV27; CDR3 protein: CASTPGWRGGYGYTF
J gene: TRBJ1-5; V gene: TRBV5-1; CDR3 protein: CASSLGQHSNQPQHF
J gene: TRBJ2-5; V gene: TRBV5-1; CDR3 protein: CASSFGDRVEETQYF